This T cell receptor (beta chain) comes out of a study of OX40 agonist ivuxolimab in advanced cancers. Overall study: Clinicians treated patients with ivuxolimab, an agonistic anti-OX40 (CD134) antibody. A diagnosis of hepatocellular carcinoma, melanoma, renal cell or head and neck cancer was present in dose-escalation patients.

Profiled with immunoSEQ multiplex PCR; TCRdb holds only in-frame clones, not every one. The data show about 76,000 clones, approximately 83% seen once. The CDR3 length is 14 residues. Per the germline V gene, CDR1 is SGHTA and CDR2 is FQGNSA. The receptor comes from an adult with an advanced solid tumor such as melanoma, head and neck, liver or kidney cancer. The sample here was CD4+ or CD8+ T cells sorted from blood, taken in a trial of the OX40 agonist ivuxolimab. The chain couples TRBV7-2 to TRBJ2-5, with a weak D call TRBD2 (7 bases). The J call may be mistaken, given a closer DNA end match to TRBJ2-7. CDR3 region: CASSLNGGPYEQYF. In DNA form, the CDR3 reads TGTGCCAGCAGCTTAAACGGGGGGCCCTACGAGCAGTACTTC.